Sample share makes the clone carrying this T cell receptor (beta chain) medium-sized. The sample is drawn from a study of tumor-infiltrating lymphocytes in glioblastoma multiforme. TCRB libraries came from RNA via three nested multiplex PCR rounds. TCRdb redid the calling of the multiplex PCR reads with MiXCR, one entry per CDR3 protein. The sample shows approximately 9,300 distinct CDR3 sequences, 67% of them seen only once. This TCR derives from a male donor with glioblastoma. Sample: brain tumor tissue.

Here the CDR3 DNA reads TGTGCCACGCAACCTACGGGACAAAACACTGAAGCTTTCTTT. As protein: CATQPTGQNTEAFF. The chain is built from TRBV6-5 and TRBJ1-1; D might be TRBD1 (6 bases). Trimming removed 10 bases from V and 2 bases from J, with 17 bases in between. The CDR3 sequence is 14 residues long. CDR1 is MNHEY, CDR2 SVGAGI, per germline.